Presented here are 9 T cell receptor beta chains from one specimen sequenced in a study of blood T cell repertoires in COVID-19 (dated by TCRdb to the early 2020s). Libraries were constructed by the immunoSEQ multiplex PCR assay. In its TCRdb copy, this immuneACCESS table keeps in-frame sequences only and misses some clones. Where compared with another copy, unresolved V genes explain less than half of these, and the others have no known cause. The sample table contains more than 95,000 clones; only one count was recorded for around 86% of them. The ten largest account for approximately 10% of the sample. The sequenced sample consisted of peripheral blood. These receptors were taken from a man in his 60s with acute or convalescent COVID-19.

The chain employs TRBV28 and TRBJ2-7, with D perhaps matching TRBD2 (7 bases). Germline V gives CDR1 MDHEN, CDR2 SYDVKM. V was clipped by 6 bases and J by 5 bases, with 20 bases between them. The CDR3 sequence is 15 residues long. The DNA of the CDR3 is TGTGCCAGCAGCCTCACTTCGCAGGGGAGGGACGAGCAGTACTTC. Translated: CASSLTSQGRDEQYF.

The chain uses TRBV7-2 and TRBJ2-5; tentatively, D is TRBD1 (6 bases). The V end was cut by 5 bases, the J end by 6 bases, with 16 bases between. Germline V gives CDR1 SGHTA, CDR2 FQGNSA. This CDR3 region has 14 residues. CDR3 protein: CASSPQGRAKTQYF. CDR3 nucleotides: TGTGCCAGCAGCCCCCAGGGGAGAGCGAAGACCCAGTACTTC.

The V call is TRBV30, the J call TRBJ1-2, with D unclear. The CDR3 is 15 residues long. From germline, CDR1 is GTSNPN and CDR2 SVGIG (reference sequence). The V and J ends lost 0 bases and 11 bases respectively, with 22 bases between them. CDR3 DNA: TGTGCCTGGAGTGTTTCCTCCTTTTCGGCTAGTCGGTACACCTTC. The encoded protein is CAWSVSSFSASRYTF.

The chain couples TRBV5-1 to TRBJ2-1; 11 bases are shared with TRBD2. The CDR3 is made up of 15 amino acids. CDR1 is SGHRS, CDR2 YFSETQ, per germline. J gave up 3 bases and V 3 bases, and 2 bases lay outside the gene matches. The CDR3: CASSYGLAGYNEQFF. CDR3 DNA sequence: TGCGCCAGCAGCTATGGACTAGCGGGCTACAATGAGCAGTTCTTC.

The chain couples TRBV28 to TRBJ1-2; tentative D call: TRBD1 (5 bases). Trimming removed 3 bases at V and 7 bases at J, with 9 bases between. Germline V CDR1 and CDR2: MDHEN, SYDVKM. The CDR3 contains 12 residues. The CDR3 sequence: CASSFYGGGYTF. CDR3 sequence (DNA): TGTGCCAGCAGTTTCTACGGGGGTGGCTACACCTTC.

The J gene is TRBJ1-1, the V gene TRBV11-3; maybe TRBD1 (5 bases). Trimming left V 5 bases short and J 3 bases short, with 19 bases between. The CDR3 spans 16 residues. Germline CDR1 is SGHNT and CDR2 is YENEEA. The CDR3 bases are TGTGCCAGCAGCCATGTAAGGGGCGCGGGGGACACTGAAGCTTTCTTT. Translating it yields CASSHVRGAGDTEAFF.

The sample holds one count of this clone. The chain combines TRBV2 with TRBJ2-2, with 9 bases matching TRBD2. This CDR3 comprises 16 residues. Germline loops: CDR1 SNHLY, CDR2 FYNNEI. The junction had 12 bases not matched to a gene; V was cut back by 7 bases and J by 6 bases. This CDR3 reads CASIAGGLYRAGELFF. CDR3 DNA sequence: TGTGCCAGCATTGCGGGGGGGCTTTACCGGGCCGGGGAGCTGTTTTTT.

This clone turned up a few times. V usage is TRBV5-1 and J usage is TRBJ2-1, with 14 nucleotides matching TRBD2. This CDR3 region has 15 residues. Germline CDR1 is SGHRS and CDR2 is YFSETQ. The V segment lost 3 bases and the J segment 9 bases; nucleotides outside the gene matches: 5. The CDR3 reads CASSSSGTSGGEQFF. The CDR3 DNA sequence: TGCGCCAGCAGCTCATCCGGGACTAGCGGGGGTGAGCAGTTCTTC.

The chain has TRBV27 and TRBJ1-1; tentative D call: TRBD1 (5 bases). The CDR3 is made up of 13 amino acids. Looked up from germline, CDR1 is MNHEY and CDR2 is SMNVEV (reference sequence). V lost 7 bases, J lost 3 bases, and 12 bases lay in between. The chain's CDR3 is CASKKRGYTEAFF. CDR3 coding DNA: TGTGCCAGCAAGAAAAGGGGATACACTGAAGCTTTCTTT.